The subject of this entry is one TCR beta chain. The CDR3 runs to 13 residues. Unmatched junction bases numbered 5, after V lost 6 bases and J lost 8 bases. Germline V gene lookup returns CDR1 MNHEY and CDR2 SMNVEV (reference sequence). Sequencing used immunoSEQ multiplex PCR; TCRdb keeps in-frame clones, though not all of them. The sample yields 780,000 or so clones, roughly 72% seen once. The data are from a study of shared clonotypes between healthy human individuals. The genes are TRBV27 and TRBJ1-4, with 8 positions matching TRBD1. The sample consisted of memory CD4+ T cells sorted from blood. Subset in this sample: CD45RA-negative fraction. The origin of this receptor is a woman aged 30 to 39 in good health. The CDR3 bases are TGTGCCAGCAGGGGGACAGGAGGGGAAAAACTGTTTTTT. As protein: CASRGTGGEKLFF.